This T cell receptor (beta chain) derives from a study of blood T cell repertoires in COVID-19. Sequencing was performed with immunoSEQ multiplex PCR; in TCRdb, only in-frame clones are kept and a portion is missing. The repertoire consists of 100,000 or so clones, with roughly 82% occurring once and the leading ten covering 6.5% to 8.5%. The V gene end was trimmed by 0 bases and the J gene end by 5 bases; junction bases not matched to a gene: 8. Per the germline V gene, CDR1 is SGHNT and CDR2 is YYREEE (reference sequence). The CDR3 is 16 residues long. Sequencing was done on a sample of peripheral blood. This chain joins TRBV5-4 and TRBJ1-2; 9 bases agree with TRBD1. The TCR comes from a man aged 45 to 65 with active or convalescent COVID-19. CDR3 protein: CASSLGAGQGKYGYTF. The CDR3 nucleotides are TGTGCCAGCAGCTTGGGGGCGGGACAGGGAAAATATGGCTACACCTTC.